This T cell receptor (beta chain) was recorded in a study of molecular identifiers for immune sequencing clone quantification. This clonotype has ten or more counts. Its target is not known. Study-level results: In naive cells, under 1% of molecules belonged to clones above 20 RNA copies, against over 99% in effector cells.

Bulk TCR libraries used previously described methods and listed TCR primers. TCRdb fed the PCR reads into MiXCR, producing one record per CDR3 protein. The repertoire consists of some 100,000 distinct CDR3 sequences, with around 20% occurring once and the leading ten covering around 0.8%. The sample was naive CD8+ T cells from blood, with Jurkat cell RNA spiked in. The sample's subset: FACS-sorted CD8+CD4-CCR7+CD45RA+ naive T cells. The clonotype was recovered from a human donor in good health. Some libraries in this study had Jurkat cell RNA spiked in.

In nucleotides, the CDR3 is TGCAGCGTTCTCGGTGACAGCGAGGCCAAAAACATTCAGTACTTC. This encodes CSVLGDSEAKNIQYF. The chain combines TRBV29-1 with TRBJ2-4, with a possible D match to TRBD1 (5 bases). CDR1 and CDR2 (germline): SQVTM, ANQGSEA. V was cut by 5 bases and J by 1 base, with 15 bases left in between. The CDR3 spans 15 residues.